What follows are 16 T cell receptor beta chains derived from one specimen sequenced in a study of cytomegalovirus exposure and HLA in healthy donors. This PCR relied on a set of 60 Vbeta primers and 13 Jbeta primers. Libraries were prepared by immunoSEQ multiplex PCR; TCRdb keeps only in-frame clonotypes and omits some of them. This listing includes 60,000 to 80,000 clones. The sample taken for sequencing was PBMCs. These receptor sequences come from a boy aged 5-17 years in good health and CMV-seronegative.

For the CDR3, the DNA is TGTGCCTGGAGCCTGGGACAGGGGGGGCAGCCCCAGCATTTT. Amino acid sequence: CAWSLGQGGQPQHF. This chain uses TRBV30 with TRBJ1-5, with 11 bases identical to TRBD1. Germline loops: CDR1 GTSNPN, CDR2 SVGIG (reference sequence). Trimming removed 3 bases from V and 7 bases from J; junction bases left unmatched: 5. The CDR3 extends over 14 amino acids.

The chain employs TRBV4-1 and TRBJ2-2; 7 bases are shared with TRBD1. Germline CDR1 is MGHRA and CDR2 is YSYEKL. Germline trimming cut 1 base from V and 4 bases from J; bases unmatched to any gene: 3. The CDR3 is 15 amino acids. CDR3: CASSQARDSTGELFF. For the CDR3, the DNA is TGCGCCAGCAGCCAAGCGAGGGACAGCACCGGGGAGCTGTTTTTT.

The chain recombines TRBV19 with TRBJ1-2; 7 bases map to TRBD1. Looked up from germline, CDR1 is LNHDA and CDR2 is SQIVND (reference sequence). The CDR3 is made up of 13 amino acids. The ends lost 8 bases at V and 4 bases at J; junction bases unmatched: 7. CDR3 coding DNA: TGTGCCAGTGAAACAGGGGACGGCTATGGCTACACCTTC. As protein: CASETGDGYGYTF.

The chain links TRBV4-1 to TRBJ2-1, with D perhaps TRBD1 (6 bases). The CDR3 contains 13 residues. Trimming cost V 4 bases and J 10 bases, with 14 bases left between them. Germline CDR1 and CDR2: MGHRA and YSYEKL. The CDR3 DNA reads TGCGCCAGCAGCCCCATAGTGGGGGCCGAGCAGTTCTTC. Amino acids: CASSPIVGAEQFF.

This chain uses TRBV11-2 with TRBJ1-1; D unclear. CDR3 length equals 14 residues. From germline, CDR1 is SGHAT and CDR2 FQNNGV. V was pared by 1 base and J by 5 bases, with 11 bases between. The CDR3 protein is CASSLAEERTEAFF. Written as DNA, the CDR3 is TGTGCCAGCAGCTTAGCCGAGGAGCGGACTGAAGCTTTCTTT.

The V gene is TRBV18, the J gene TRBJ1-1, with D unresolved. The germline CDR1 and CDR2 sequences are KGHSH and LQKENI. The CDR3 covers 13 residues. The ends were cut back, 3 bases at V and 11 bases at J, with 16 bases in the middle. DNA for the CDR3: TGTGCCAGCTCACCGAATCGACAAGCAGTTGCTTTCTTT. This translates into CASSPNRQAVAFF.

The rearrangement joins TRBV2 to TRBJ2-7; 7 nucleotides match TRBD1. The germline gives CDR1 SNHLY, CDR2 FYNNEI. The junction had 13 bases not matched to a gene; V was cut back by 2 bases and J by 6 bases. This CDR3 has 16 residues. CDR3 loop: CASSERQTGFVSEQYF. CDR3 nucleotides: TGTGCCAGCAGTGAACGACAGACAGGGTTTGTCTCCGAGCAGTACTTC.

The chain joins TRBV10-2 to TRBJ2-7, with 9 nucleotides matching TRBD1. Germline loops: CDR1 WSHSY, CDR2 SAAADI. V shed 6 bases, J shed 3 bases, and the junction held 6 bases outside the gene matches. The CDR3 sequence is 14 residues long. The CDR3 sequence is CASRRDRAGYEQYF. The CDR3, as DNA: TGCGCCAGCAGACGGGACAGGGCGGGCTACGAGCAGTACTTC.

The rearrangement links TRBV4-1 to TRBJ2-1, with TRBD2 as a possible D gene (7 bases). CDR3 size: 15 residues. Per the germline V gene, CDR1 is MGHRA and CDR2 is YSYEKL. V was trimmed by 1 base and J by 5 bases, leaving 12 bases between them. The CDR3 sequence is CASSQAGGQNNEQFF. CDR3 sequence (DNA): TGCGCCAGCAGCCAAGCCGGGGGGCAAAACAATGAGCAGTTCTTC.

V is TRBV30 and J is TRBJ1-2; D not certain. The length of the CDR3 is 13 residues. The germline V and J ends were trimmed by 1 base and 1 base, with 7 bases remaining between them. Germline CDR1 reads GTSNPN; CDR2 reads SVGIG (reference sequence). The CDR3 sequence: CAWSGGDNYGYTF. CDR3 nucleotide sequence: TGTGCCTGGAGTGGGGGAGATAACTATGGCTACACCTTC.

V and J are TRBV6-4 and TRBJ1-2; D possibly corresponds to TRBD1 (6 bases). The germline V gene has CDR1 MRHNA and CDR2 SNTAGT. This CDR3 spans 13 amino acids. Trimming left V 4 bases short and J 5 bases short, with 11 bases between. In nucleotides, the CDR3 is TGTGCCAGCAGTGGACAGGACGGATATGGCTACACCTTC. As protein: CASSGQDGYGYTF.

CDR3 nucleotides: TGTGCCACCGGACAGGGGTTCTTAGGTACTGAAGCTTTCTTT. Amino acid sequence: CATGQGFLGTEAFF. This rearrangement joins TRBV19 to TRBJ1-1, with 9 positions matching TRBD1. V lost 10 bases and J lost 5; bases outside the gene matches: 11. The germline V gene encodes CDR1 LNHDA and CDR2 SQIVND (reference sequence). The CDR3 runs 14 residues.

This sequence joins TRBV19 and TRBJ2-7; 11 nucleotides line up with TRBD2. The CDR3 spans 13 residues. The ends lost 8 bases at V and 6 bases at J; junction bases unmatched: 6. CDR1 is LNHDA and CDR2 is SQIVND in the germline V gene (reference sequence). CDR3 sequence (DNA): TGTGCCAGTGCTCTAGCGGGAGGATTCGAGCAGTACTTC. Protein: CASALAGGFEQYF.

The chain couples TRBV5-1 to TRBJ1-1; TRBD1 is a possible D gene (6 bases). V shed 4 bases and J shed 0 bases, with 10 bases lying between them. The CDR3 sequence is 14 residues long. Germline-derived CDR1 and CDR2 are SGHRS and YFSETQ. This CDR3 is CASSTGTLNTEAFF. The CDR3 nucleotides are TGCGCCAGCAGCACCGGGACACTGAACACTGAAGCTTTCTTT.

The chain employs TRBV25-1 and TRBJ2-2; 7 bases match TRBD1. The germline CDR1 and CDR2 sequences are MGHDK and SYGVNS. V was pared by 6 bases and J by 4 bases, with 8 bases of the junction left unmatched. The length of the CDR3 is 15 residues. CDR3: CASSTGTESTGELFF. CDR3 nucleotide sequence: TGTGCCAGCAGCACCGGGACAGAGTCCACCGGGGAGCTGTTTTTT. Full variable domain (outside the CDR3, taken from reference TRBV25-1 and TRBJ2-2): EADIYQTPRYLVIGTGKKITLECSQTMGHDKMYWYQQDPGMELHLIHYSYGVNSTEKGDLSSESTVSRIRTEHFPLTLESARPSHTSQYLCASSTGTESTGELFFGEGSRLTVL.

The rearrangement uses TRBV30 and TRBJ1-2; a possible D gene is TRBD1 (6 bases). Per the germline V gene, CDR1 is GTSNPN and CDR2 is SVGIG (reference sequence). This CDR3 is built from 12 residues. Deletions cut 0 bases from V and 11 bases from J, with 13 bases between. CDR3 region: CAWSVGGGEYTF. For the CDR3, the DNA is TGTGCCTGGAGTGTAGGGGGGGGAGAGTACACCTTC.